A single sample gave rise to the 17 T cell receptor beta chains below, sequenced in a study of T-cell memory formation after mild COVID-19. TCRdb reprocessed the 5' RACE reads via MiXCR and lists one record per CDR3 protein. The sample contains 140,000 or so distinct CDR3 sequences, under 25% of which appear only once. The sequencing input was PBMCs or a T cell subset sorted from them (not recorded which). All receptors derive from an adult woman who had mild COVID-19 (a few samples of this study predate the infection). Cell type and time point are not known.

This clonotype was seen once. The genes are TRBV28 and TRBJ1-1; TRBD1 might be the D (5 bases). Germline V gene sequence: CDR1 MDHEN, CDR2 SYDVKM. The CDR3 covers 14 residues. Deletions cut 4 bases from V and 10 bases from J, with 19 bases between. CDR3 protein: CASSSAGTASGAFF. In DNA, the CDR3 is TGTGCCAGCAGTTCCGCCGGGACGGCCTCCGGAGCTTTCTTT.

This clonotype was recorded a few times. The chain employs TRBV12-3 or TRBV12-4 and TRBJ2-1; perhaps TRBD2 as D (7 bases). This CDR3 contains 12 residues. Trimming stripped 6 bases from V and 7 bases from J, with 10 bases between. CDR3 in amino acids: CASRGGGNEQFF. In nucleotides, the CDR3 is TGTGCCAGCAGAGGGGGAGGGAATGAGCAGTTCTTC.

The chain uses TRBV6-2 or TRBV6-3 and TRBJ1-1, with D tentatively TRBD1 (5 bases). The germline gives CDR1 MNHEY, CDR2 SVGEGT. Trimming stripped 0 bases from V and 3 bases from J, with 20 bases between. CDR3 length: 18 amino acids. The CDR3 here is CASSYSPGRLRRDTEAFF. DNA for the CDR3: TGTGCCAGCAGTTACTCACCGGGGCGTCTCAGGAGGGACACTGAAGCTTTCTTT.

This clonotype was counted between two and nine times. The rearrangement uses TRBV3-1 and TRBJ2-1; TRBD2 matches 7 bases. Losses at the gene ends were 0 bases for V and 0 bases for J; bases not matched to a gene: 8. The CDR3 runs 18 residues. Germline V gene lookup returns CDR1 LGHDT and CDR2 YNNKEL (reference sequence). CDR3: CASSQDALAASSYNEQFF. DNA of the CDR3: TGTGCCAGCAGCCAAGATGCGCTAGCGGCTAGCTCCTACAATGAGCAGTTCTTC.

This clonotype was counted a few times. The chain couples TRBV12-3 or TRBV12-4 to TRBJ2-5; 10 nucleotides agree with TRBD1. The trim removed 6 bases at V and 5 bases at J, leaving 9 bases unmatched. This CDR3 has 15 amino acids. CDR3 coding DNA: TGTGCCAGCAGACCCCAGACAGGGGGCTGGGAGACCCAGTACTTC. As protein: CASRPQTGGWETQYF.

This clonotype has more than one count but fewer than ten. This sequence joins TRBV7-2 and TRBJ1-2, with D tentatively TRBD1 (5 bases). Trimming stripped 5 bases from V and 4 bases from J, with 11 bases between. The CDR3 spans 13 residues. Germline V gene sequence: CDR1 SGHTA, CDR2 FQGNSA. The CDR3 region has the DNA TGTGCCAGCAGCCTAGATGGGGGCTATGGCTACACCTTC. Residues: CASSLDGGYGYTF.

This clonotype was observed a handful of times. The chain employs TRBV12-3 or TRBV12-4 and TRBJ1-2; D not resolved. Trimming took 3 bases from V and 6 from J, leaving 11 bases between them. The CDR3 has 13 amino acids. The DNA for the CDR3 is TGTGCCAGCAGTTTGGCGATCCCAGATGGCTACACCTTC. Amino acids: CASSLAIPDGYTF.

V is TRBV30 and J is TRBJ1-2, with D possibly being TRBD1 (6 bases). Looked up from germline, CDR1 is GTSNPN and CDR2 is SVGIG (reference sequence). The CDR3 runs 13 residues. The ends were cut back, 1 base at V and 2 bases at J, with 8 bases in the middle. The CDR3 DNA follows: TGTGCCTGGAGTGAGGACAGCAACTATGGCTACACCTTC. Its protein product is CAWSEDSNYGYTF. The full variable domain, completed using reference TRBV30 and TRBJ1-2, is SQTIHQWPATLVQPVGSPLSLECTVEGTSNPNLYWYRQAAGRGLQLLFYSVGIGQISSEVPQNLSASRPQDRQFILSSKKLLLSDSGFYLCAWSEDSNYGYTFGSGTRLTVV.

The chain is built from TRBV24-1 and TRBJ1-2, with a possible D match to TRBD1 (6 bases). Germline V CDR1 and CDR2: KGHDR, SFDVKD. V was trimmed by 4 bases and J by 2 bases, leaving 16 bases between them. This CDR3 comprises 16 residues. The CDR3 sequence is CATSELTGQGNYGYTF. The DNA for the CDR3 is TGTGCCACCAGTGAACTTACAGGGCAAGGGAACTATGGCTACACCTTC.

This clonotype was observed a handful of times. V usage is TRBV11-2 and J usage is TRBJ2-3, with a tentative D call TRBD2 (6 bases). This CDR3 contains 16 residues. The V gene's germline CDR1 is SGHAT and CDR2 FQNNGV. Trimming shortened V by 5 bases and J by 5 bases, and 20 bases separated the two germline ends. The CDR3 loop is CASSPPRRERRDTQYF. The CDR3 bases are TGTGCCAGCAGCCCTCCCCGACGGGAGAGGAGAGATACGCAGTATTTT.

The chain employs TRBV3-1 and TRBJ2-5, with 10 nucleotides matching TRBD2. V lost 1 base to trimming and J lost 6 bases; unmatched junction nucleotides: 11. CDR3 length equals 17 residues. Germline-derived CDR1 and CDR2 are LGHDT and YNNKEL (reference sequence). CDR3 in DNA: TGTGCCAGCAGCCAAGGGGCCCCTAGCGGGAGCTGGAAGACCCAGTACTTC. This encodes CASSQGAPSGSWKTQYF.

The V gene is TRBV18, the J gene TRBJ2-3; D gene unclear. Trimming stripped 5 bases from V and 6 bases from J, with 9 bases between. The germline V gene encodes CDR1 KGHSH and CDR2 LQKENI. CDR3 length: 12 amino acids. In DNA, the CDR3 is TGTGCCAGCTCATCCAGTGGGGATACGCAGTATTTT. Its protein is CASSSSGDTQYF.

V gene TRBV5-1 combines with J gene TRBJ2-5; 9 bases line up with TRBD2. Germline V lookup: CDR1 SGHRS, CDR2 YFSETQ. Losses at the gene ends were 3 bases for V and 4 bases for J; bases not matched to a gene: 7. This CDR3 region has 15 residues. The CDR3 loop is CASSSGLATGETQYF. In nucleotides, the CDR3 is TGCGCCAGCAGCTCAGGACTAGCGACGGGAGAGACCCAGTACTTC.

This clonotype was picked up a small number of times. The rearrangement links TRBV20-1 to TRBJ1-3; D perhaps matches TRBD1 (5 bases). The V gene lost 5 bases and the J gene lost 2 bases, with 13 bases spanning the gap. The CDR3 totals 14 residues. Germline CDR1 and CDR2: DFQATT and SNEGSKA (reference sequence). DNA of the CDR3: TGCAGTGCTTTGATTCCGGGACCTGGAAACACCATATATTTT. Amino acid sequence: CSALIPGPGNTIYF.

The V and J genes are TRBV20-1 and TRBJ2-1; 10 positions agree with TRBD2. The CDR3 contains 14 residues. Germline CDR1 DFQATT, CDR2 SNEGSKA (reference sequence). After removal of 3 bases from V and 6 bases from J, the junction contained 5 bases not matched to a gene. CDR3 sequence (DNA): TGCAGTGCTAGTAGCCAGCGGGGGGGCAATGAGCAGTTCTTC. This sequence encodes CSASSQRGGNEQFF.

This clonotype was counted only a few times. This chain uses TRBV6-1 with TRBJ1-4, with 8 bases fitting TRBD1. This CDR3 has 15 residues. V lost 1 base and J lost 5; bases outside the gene matches: 3. Per the germline V gene, CDR1 is MNHNS and CDR2 is SASEGT. The CDR3 coding sequence is TGTGCCAGCAGTGAAGACAGGGGGAGGAATGAAAAACTGTTTTTT. This translates into CASSEDRGRNEKLFF.

The chain recombines TRBV29-1 with TRBJ2-6, with D perhaps given as TRBD1 or TRBD2 (6 bases each). CDR3 length: 16 residues. In germline, CDR1 is SQVTM, CDR2 ANQGSEA. The V end lost 1 base, the J end lost 5 bases, and 15 bases lay between the germline ends. The CDR3 here is CSVEVGGLSRANVLTF. For the CDR3, the DNA is TGCAGCGTTGAAGTGGGGGGCCTCTCGAGGGCCAACGTCCTGACTTTC.